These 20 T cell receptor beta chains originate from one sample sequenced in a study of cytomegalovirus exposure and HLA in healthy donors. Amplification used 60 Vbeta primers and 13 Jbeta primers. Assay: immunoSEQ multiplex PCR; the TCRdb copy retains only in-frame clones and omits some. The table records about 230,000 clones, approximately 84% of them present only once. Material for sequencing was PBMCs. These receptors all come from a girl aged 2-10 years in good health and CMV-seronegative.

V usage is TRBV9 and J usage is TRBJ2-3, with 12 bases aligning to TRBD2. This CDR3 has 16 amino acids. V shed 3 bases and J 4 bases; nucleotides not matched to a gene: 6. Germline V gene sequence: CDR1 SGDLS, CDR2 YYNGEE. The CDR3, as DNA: TGTGCCAGCAGCGGGCTCACTAGCGGGGGGTCAGATACGCAGTATTTT. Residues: CASSGLTSGGSDTQYF. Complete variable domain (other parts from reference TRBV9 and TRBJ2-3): DSGVTQTPKHLITATGQRVTLRCSPRSGDLSVYWYQQSLDQGLQFLIQYYNGEERAKGNILERFSAQQFPDLHSELNLSSLELGDSALYFCASSGLTSGGSDTQYFGPGTRLTVL.

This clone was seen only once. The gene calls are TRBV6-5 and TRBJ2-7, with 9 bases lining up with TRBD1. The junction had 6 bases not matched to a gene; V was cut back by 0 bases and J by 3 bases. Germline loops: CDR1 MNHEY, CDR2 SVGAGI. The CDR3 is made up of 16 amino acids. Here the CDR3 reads CASSYSPGTGNYEQYF. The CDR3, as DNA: TGTGCCAGCAGTTACTCGCCCGGGACAGGGAACTACGAGCAGTACTTC.

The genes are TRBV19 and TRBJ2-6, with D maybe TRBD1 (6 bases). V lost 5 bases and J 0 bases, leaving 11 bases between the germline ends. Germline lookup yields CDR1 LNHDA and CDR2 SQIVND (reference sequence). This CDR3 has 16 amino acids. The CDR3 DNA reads TGTGCCAGTAGTTCAAGACAGGCCTCTGGGGCCAACGTCCTGACTTTC. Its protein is CASSSRQASGANVLTF.

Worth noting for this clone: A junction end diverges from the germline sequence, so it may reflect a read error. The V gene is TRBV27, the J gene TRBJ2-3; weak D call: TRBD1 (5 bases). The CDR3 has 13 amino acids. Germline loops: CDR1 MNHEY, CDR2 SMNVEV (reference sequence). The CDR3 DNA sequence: TGTGCTAGCAGGCCCGGACACACAGATACGCAGTATTTT. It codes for CASRPGHTDTQYF.

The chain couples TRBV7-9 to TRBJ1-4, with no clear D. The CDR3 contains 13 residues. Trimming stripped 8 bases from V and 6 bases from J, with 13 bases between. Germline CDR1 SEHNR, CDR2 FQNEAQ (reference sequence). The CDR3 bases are TGTGCCAGCGGAGGTGGTTTTTATGAAAAACTGTTTTTT. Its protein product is CASGGGFYEKLFF.

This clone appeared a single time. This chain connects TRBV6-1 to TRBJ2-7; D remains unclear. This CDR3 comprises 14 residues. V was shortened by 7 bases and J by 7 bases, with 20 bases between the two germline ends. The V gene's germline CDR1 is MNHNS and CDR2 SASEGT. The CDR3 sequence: CASTEALGDREQYF. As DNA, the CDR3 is TGTGCCAGCACCGAGGCCCTAGGTGATCGGGAGCAGTACTTC.

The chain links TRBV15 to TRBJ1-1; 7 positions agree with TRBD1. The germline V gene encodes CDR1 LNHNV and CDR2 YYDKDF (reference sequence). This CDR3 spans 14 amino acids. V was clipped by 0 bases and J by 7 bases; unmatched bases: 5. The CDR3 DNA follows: TGTGCCACCAGCAGAGATAAGGGGGCCCTTGAAGCTTTCTTT. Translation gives CATSRDKGALEAFF.

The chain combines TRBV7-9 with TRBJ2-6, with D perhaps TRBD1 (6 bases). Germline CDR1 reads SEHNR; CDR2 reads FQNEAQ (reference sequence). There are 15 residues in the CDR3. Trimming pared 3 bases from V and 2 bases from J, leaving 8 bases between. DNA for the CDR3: TGTGCCAGCAGCTTCCGACAGGCTGGGGCCAACGTCCTGACTTTC. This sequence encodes CASSFRQAGANVLTF. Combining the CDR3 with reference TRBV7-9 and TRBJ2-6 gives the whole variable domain DTGVSQNPRHKITKRGQNVTFRCDPISEHNRLYWYRQTLGQGPEFLTYFQNEAQLEKSRLLSDRFSAERPKGSFSTLEIQRTEQGDSAMYLCASSFRQAGANVLTFGAGSRLTVL.

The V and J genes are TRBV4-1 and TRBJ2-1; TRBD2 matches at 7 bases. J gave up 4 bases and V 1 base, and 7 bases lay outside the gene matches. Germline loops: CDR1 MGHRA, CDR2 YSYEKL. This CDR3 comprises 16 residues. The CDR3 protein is CASSQVWREFYNEQFF. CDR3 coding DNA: TGCGCCAGCAGCCAAGTATGGCGGGAGTTTTACAATGAGCAGTTCTTC.

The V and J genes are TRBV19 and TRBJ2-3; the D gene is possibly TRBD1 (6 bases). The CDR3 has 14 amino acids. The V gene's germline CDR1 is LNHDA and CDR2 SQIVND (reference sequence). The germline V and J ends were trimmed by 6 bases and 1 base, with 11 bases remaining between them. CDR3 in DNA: TGTGCCAGTAGGGGGGCTGGGGGCACAGATACGCAGTATTTT. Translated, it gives CASRGAGGTDTQYF.

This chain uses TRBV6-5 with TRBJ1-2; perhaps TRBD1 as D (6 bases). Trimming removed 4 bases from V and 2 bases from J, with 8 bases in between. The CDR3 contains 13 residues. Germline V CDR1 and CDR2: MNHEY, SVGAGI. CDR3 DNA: TGTGCCAGCAGTTTGGGACAAAACTATGGCTACACCTTC. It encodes CASSLGQNYGYTF.

The CDR3 region has the DNA TGTGCCAGCAGTTCCCAGGGGGCGAGAACTGAAGCTTTCTTT. This sequence encodes CASSSQGARTEAFF. The chain employs TRBV6-5 and TRBJ1-1; TRBD1 matches at 8 bases. Germline CDR1 MNHEY, CDR2 SVGAGI. V lost 4 bases to trimming and J lost 5 bases; unmatched junction nucleotides: 6. This CDR3 is 14 amino acids long.

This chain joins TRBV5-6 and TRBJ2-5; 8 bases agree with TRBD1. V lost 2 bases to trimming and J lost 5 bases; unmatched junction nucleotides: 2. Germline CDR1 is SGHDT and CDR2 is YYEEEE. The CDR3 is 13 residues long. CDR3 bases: TGTGCCAGCAGCTTTCGACAGGGGGAGACCCAGTACTTC. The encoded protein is CASSFRQGETQYF.

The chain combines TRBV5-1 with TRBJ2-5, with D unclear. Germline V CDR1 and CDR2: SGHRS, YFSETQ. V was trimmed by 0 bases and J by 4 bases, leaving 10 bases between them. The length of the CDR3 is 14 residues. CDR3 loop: CASSLGGIGETQYF. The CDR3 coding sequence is TGCGCCAGCAGCTTGGGCGGAATAGGAGAGACCCAGTACTTC.

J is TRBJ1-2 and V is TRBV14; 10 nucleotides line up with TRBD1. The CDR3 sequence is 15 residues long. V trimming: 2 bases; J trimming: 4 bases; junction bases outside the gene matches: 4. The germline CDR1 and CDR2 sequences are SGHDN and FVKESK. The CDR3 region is CASSQRTGGIYGYTF. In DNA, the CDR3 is TGTGCCAGCAGCCAAAGGACAGGGGGTATCTATGGCTACACCTTC.

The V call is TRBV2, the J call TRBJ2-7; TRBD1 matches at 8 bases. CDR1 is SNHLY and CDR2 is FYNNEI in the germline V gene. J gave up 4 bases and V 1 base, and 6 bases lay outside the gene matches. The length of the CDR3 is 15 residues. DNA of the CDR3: TGTGCCAGCAGTGAAGGCTGGACAGGGTTATACGAGCAGTACTTC. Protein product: CASSEGWTGLYEQYF.

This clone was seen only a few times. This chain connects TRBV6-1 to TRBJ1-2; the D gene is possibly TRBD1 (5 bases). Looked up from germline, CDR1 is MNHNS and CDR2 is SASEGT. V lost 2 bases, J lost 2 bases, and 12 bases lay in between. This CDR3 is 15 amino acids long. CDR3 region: CASSETTASNYGYTF. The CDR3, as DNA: TGTGCCAGCAGTGAAACGACAGCCTCCAACTATGGCTACACCTTC.

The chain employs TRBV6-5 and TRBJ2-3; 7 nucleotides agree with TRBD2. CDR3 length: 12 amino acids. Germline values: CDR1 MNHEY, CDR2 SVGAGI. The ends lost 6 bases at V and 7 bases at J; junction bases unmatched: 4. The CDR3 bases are TGTGCCAGCAGGACTAGCTGGAATACGCAGTATTTT. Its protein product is CASRTSWNTQYF.

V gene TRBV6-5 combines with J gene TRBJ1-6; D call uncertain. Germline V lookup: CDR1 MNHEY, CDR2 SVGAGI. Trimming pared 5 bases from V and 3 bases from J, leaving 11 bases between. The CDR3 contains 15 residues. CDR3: CASSPNDFYNSPLHF. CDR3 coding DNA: TGTGCCAGCAGTCCCAATGACTTCTATAATTCACCCCTCCACTTT.

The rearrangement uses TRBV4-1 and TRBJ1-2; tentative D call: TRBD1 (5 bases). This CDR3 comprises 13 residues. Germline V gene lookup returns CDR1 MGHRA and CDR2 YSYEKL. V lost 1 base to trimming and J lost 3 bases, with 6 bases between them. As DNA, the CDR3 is TGCGCCAGCAGCCAAGGGGGCGACTATGGCTACACCTTC. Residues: CASSQGGDYGYTF.